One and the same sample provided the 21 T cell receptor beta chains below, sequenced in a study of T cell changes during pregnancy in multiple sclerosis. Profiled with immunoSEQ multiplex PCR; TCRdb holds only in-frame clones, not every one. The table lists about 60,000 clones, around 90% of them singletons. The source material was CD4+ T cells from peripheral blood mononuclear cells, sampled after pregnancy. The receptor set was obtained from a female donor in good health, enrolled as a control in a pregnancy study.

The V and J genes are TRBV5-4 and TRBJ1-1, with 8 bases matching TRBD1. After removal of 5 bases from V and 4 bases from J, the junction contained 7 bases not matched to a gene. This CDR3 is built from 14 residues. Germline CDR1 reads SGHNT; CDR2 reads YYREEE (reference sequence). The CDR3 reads CASSKQGASTEAFF. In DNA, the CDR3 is TGTGCCAGCAGTAAGCAGGGGGCGAGCACTGAAGCTTTCTTT.

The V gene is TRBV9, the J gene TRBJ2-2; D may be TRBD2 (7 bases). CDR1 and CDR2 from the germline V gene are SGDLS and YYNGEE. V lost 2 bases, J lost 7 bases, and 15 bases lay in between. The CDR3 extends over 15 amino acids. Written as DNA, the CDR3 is TGTGCCAGCAGCGTTGTGGGGGGGGGCGTCGGGGAGCTGTTTTTT. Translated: CASSVVGGGVGELFF.

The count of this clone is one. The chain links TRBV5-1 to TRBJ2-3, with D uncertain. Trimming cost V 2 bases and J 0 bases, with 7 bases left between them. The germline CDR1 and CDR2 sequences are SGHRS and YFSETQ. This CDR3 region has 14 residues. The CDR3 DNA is TGCGCCAGCAGCTTTACCGGGAGCACAGATACGCAGTATTTT. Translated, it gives CASSFTGSTDTQYF.

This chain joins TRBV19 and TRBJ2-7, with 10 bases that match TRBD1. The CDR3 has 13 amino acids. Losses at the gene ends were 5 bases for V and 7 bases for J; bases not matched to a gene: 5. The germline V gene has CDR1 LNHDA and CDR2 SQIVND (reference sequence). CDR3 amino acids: CASSGTGVGEQYF. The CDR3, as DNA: TGTGCCAGTAGTGGGACAGGGGTGGGGGAGCAGTACTTC.

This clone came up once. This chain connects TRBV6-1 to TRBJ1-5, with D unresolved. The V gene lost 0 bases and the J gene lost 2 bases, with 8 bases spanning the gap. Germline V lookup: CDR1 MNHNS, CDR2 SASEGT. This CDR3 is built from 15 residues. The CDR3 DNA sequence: TGTGCCAGCAGTGAAGCTCCGGGAGGCAATCAGCCCCAGCATTTT. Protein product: CASSEAPGGNQPQHF.

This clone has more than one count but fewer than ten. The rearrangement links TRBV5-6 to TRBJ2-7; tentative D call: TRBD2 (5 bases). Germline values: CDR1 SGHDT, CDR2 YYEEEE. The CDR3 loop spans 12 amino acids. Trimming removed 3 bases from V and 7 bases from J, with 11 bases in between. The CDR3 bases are TGTGCCAGCAGCTCACCCCGGGGTGAGCAGTACTTC. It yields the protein CASSSPRGEQYF.

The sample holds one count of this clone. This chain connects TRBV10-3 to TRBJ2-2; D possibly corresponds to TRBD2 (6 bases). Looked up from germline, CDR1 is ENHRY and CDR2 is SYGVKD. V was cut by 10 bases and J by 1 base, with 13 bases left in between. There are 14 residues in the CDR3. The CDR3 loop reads CASRDSGNTGELFF. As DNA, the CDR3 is TGTGCCAGCCGGGATAGCGGGAACACCGGGGAGCTGTTTTTT.

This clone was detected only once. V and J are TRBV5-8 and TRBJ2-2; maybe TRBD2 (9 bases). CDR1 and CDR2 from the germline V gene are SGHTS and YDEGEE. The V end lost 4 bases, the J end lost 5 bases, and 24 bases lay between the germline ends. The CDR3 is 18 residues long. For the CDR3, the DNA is TGTGCCAGCAGCATGCGGACAGGGTGGCTAGCGGGGACCGGGGAGCTGTTTTTT. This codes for CASSMRTGWLAGTGELFF.

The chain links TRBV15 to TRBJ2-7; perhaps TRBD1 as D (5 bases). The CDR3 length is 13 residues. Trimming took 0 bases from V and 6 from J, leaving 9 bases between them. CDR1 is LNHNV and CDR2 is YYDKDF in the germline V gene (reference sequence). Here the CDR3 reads CATSRDGRGEQYF. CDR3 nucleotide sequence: TGTGCCACCAGCAGAGATGGTAGGGGCGAGCAGTACTTC.

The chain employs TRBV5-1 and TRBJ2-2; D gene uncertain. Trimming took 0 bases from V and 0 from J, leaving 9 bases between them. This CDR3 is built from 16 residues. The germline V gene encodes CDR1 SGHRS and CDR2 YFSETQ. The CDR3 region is CASSLVLGPNTGELFF. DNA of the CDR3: TGCGCCAGCAGCTTGGTTTTGGGCCCGAACACCGGGGAGCTGTTTTTT.

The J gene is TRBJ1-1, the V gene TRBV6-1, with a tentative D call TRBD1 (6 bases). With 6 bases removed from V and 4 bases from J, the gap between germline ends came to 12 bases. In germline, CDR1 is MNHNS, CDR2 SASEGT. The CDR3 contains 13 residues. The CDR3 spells CASSQRGATEAFF. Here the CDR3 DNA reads TGTGCCAGCAGCCAGCGGGGGGCCACTGAAGCTTTCTTT.

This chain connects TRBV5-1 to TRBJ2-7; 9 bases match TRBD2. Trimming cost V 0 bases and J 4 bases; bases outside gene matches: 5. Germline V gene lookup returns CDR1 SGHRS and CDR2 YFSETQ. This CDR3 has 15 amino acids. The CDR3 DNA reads TGCGCCAGCAGCTTGGTCGGCGGGGGGGCGTACGAGCAGTACTTC. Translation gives CASSLVGGGAYEQYF. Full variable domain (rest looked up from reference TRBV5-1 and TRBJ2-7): KAGVTQTPRYLIKTRGQQVTLSCSPISGHRSVSWYQQTPGQGLQFLFEYFSETQRNKGNFPGRFSGRQFSNSRSEMNVSTLELGDSALYLCASSLVGGGAYEQYFGPGTRLTVT.

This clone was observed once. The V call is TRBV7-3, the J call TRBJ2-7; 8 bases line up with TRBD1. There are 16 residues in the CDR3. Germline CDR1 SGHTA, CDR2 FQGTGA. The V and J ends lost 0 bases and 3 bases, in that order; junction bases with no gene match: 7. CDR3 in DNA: TGTGCCAGCAGCTTAACGAGGCAGGGGGCTAACTACGAGCAGTACTTC. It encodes CASSLTRQGANYEQYF.

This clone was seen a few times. CDR3 protein: CASSPRTGNSEDEQFF. In nucleotides, the CDR3 is TGTGCCAGCAGCCCCCGGACAGGGAATAGTGAGGATGAGCAGTTCTTC. V gene TRBV9 combines with J gene TRBJ2-1, with 8 bases lining up with TRBD1. CDR3 length: 16 amino acids. With 4 bases clipped from V and 8 bases from J, the junction kept 14 bases outside the gene matches. Germline lookup yields CDR1 SGDLS and CDR2 YYNGEE.

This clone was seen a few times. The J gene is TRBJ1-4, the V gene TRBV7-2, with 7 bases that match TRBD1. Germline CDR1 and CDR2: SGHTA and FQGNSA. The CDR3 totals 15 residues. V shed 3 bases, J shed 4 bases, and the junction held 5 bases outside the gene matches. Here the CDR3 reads CASSFSGGGNEKLFF. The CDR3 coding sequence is TGTGCCAGCAGCTTCTCAGGGGGAGGTAATGAAAAACTGTTTTTT. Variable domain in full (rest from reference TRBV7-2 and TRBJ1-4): GAGVSQSPSNKVTEKGKDVELRCDPISGHTALYWYRQSLGQGLEFLIYFQGNSAPDKSGLPSDRFSAERTGGSVSTLTIQRTQQEDSAVYLCASSFSGGGNEKLFFGSGTQLSVL.

CDR3 sequence reads: CASSPATGRSGGGYTF. DNA of the CDR3: TGTGCCAGCTCACCAGCGACAGGGAGGAGCGGCGGAGGCTACACCTTC. This sequence joins TRBV18 and TRBJ1-2, with TRBD1 matching over 7 bases. Germline trimming cut 2 bases from V and 8 bases from J; bases unmatched to any gene: 14. CDR3 size: 16 residues. Germline CDR1 and CDR2: KGHSH and LQKENI. The full variable domain, in which reference TRBV18 and TRBJ1-2 provide the parts outside the CDR3, is NAGVMQNPRHLVRRRGQEARLRCSPMKGHSHVYWYRQLPEEGLKFMVYLQKENIIDESGMPKERFSAEFPKEGPSILRIQQVVRGDSAAYFCASSPATGRSGGGYTFGSGTRLTVV.

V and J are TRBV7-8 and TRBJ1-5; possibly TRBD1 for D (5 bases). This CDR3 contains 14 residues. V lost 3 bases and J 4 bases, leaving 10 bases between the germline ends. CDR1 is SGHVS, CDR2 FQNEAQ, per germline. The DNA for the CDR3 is TGTGCCAGCAGCTTGGGGGGTCTAAATCAGCCCCAGCATTTT. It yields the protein CASSLGGLNQPQHF.

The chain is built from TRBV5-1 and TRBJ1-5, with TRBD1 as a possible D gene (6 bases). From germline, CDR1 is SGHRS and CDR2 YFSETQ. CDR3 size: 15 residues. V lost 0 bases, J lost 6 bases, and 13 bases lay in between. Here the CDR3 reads CASSLDGGGLQPQHF. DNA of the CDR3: TGCGCCAGCAGCTTGGACGGGGGGGGGCTTCAGCCCCAGCATTTT.

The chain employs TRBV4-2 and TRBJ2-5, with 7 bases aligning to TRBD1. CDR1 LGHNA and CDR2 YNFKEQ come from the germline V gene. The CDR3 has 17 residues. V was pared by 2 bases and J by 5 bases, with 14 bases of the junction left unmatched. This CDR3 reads CASSQPLGTGAGETQYF. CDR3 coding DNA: TGTGCCAGCAGCCAACCATTGGGTACAGGGGCCGGGGAGACCCAGTACTTC.

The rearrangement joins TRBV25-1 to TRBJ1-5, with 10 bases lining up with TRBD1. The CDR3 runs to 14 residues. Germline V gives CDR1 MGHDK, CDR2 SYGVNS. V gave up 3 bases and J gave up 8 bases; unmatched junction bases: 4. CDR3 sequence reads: CASSETGGWKPQHF. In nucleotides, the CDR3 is TGTGCCAGCAGTGAGACAGGGGGCTGGAAGCCCCAGCATTTT.

Written as DNA, the CDR3 is TGTGCCAGCAGCTCTCTCGACAGCATGGCAAGATTGTACTTC. As protein: CASSSLDSMARLYF. The rearrangement links TRBV7-8 to TRBJ2-7; D may be TRBD1 (5 bases). The V gene lost 4 bases and the J gene lost 12 bases, with 22 bases spanning the gap. The CDR3 is 14 residues long. Germline V gene sequence: CDR1 SGHVS, CDR2 FQNEAQ.